This T cell receptor beta chain was sequenced in a study of blood T cell repertoires in COVID-19. Overall study: From the United States, Italy and Spain came samples of acute and convalescent COVID-19.

With regard to this clone: A junction end diverges from the germline sequence, so it may reflect a read error.

Clones were sequenced by immunoSEQ multiplex PCR, and TCRdb holds only the in-frame ones, with some missing. Of about 61,000 clones listed, roughly 86% were seen once; the top ten hold 20% to 25%. The sequencing sample was made of peripheral blood. The sequence was collected from a woman aged 45-65 years with active or convalescent COVID-19.

As DNA, the CDR3 is TGTGCCAGCAGCTTAGCCTCCCGGACTAGCGAGAAGTACTTC. Translation gives CASSLASRTSEKYF. V usage is TRBV7-8 and J usage is TRBJ2-7; 9 nucleotides line up with TRBD2. The germline V gene encodes CDR1 SGHVS and CDR2 FQNEAQ. This CDR3 has 14 residues.